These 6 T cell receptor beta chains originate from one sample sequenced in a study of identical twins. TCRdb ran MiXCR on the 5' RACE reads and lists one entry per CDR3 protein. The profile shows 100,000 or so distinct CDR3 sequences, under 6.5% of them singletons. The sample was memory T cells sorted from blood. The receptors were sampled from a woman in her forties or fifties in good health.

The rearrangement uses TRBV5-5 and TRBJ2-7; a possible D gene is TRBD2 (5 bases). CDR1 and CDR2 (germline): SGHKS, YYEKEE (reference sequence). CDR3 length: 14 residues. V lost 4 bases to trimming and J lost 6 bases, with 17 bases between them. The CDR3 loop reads CASSAGVGAAEQYF. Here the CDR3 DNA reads TGTGCCAGCAGCGCCGGTGTAGGAGCGGCCGAGCAGTACTTC.

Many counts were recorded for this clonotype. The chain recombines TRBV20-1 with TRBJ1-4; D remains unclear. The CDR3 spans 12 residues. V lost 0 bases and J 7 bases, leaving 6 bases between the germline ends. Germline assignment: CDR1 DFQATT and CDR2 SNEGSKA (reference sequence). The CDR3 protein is CSARDRVEKLFF. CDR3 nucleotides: TGCAGTGCTAGAGATCGTGTTGAAAAACTGTTTTTT.

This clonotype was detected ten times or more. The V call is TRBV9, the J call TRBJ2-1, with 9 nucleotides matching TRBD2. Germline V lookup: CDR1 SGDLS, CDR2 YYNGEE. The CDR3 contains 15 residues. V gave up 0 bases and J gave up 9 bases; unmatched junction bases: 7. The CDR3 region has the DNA TGTGCCAGCAGCGTAGGTAGCGGGAGAGAGGGTGAGCAGTTCTTC. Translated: CASSVGSGREGEQFF.

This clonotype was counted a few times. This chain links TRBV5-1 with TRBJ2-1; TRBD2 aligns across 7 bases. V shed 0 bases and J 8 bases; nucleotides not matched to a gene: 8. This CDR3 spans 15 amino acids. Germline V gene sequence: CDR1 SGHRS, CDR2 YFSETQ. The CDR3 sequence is CASSLGGGGPDEQFF. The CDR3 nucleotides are TGCGCCAGCAGCTTGGGTGGGGGAGGGCCAGATGAGCAGTTCTTC.

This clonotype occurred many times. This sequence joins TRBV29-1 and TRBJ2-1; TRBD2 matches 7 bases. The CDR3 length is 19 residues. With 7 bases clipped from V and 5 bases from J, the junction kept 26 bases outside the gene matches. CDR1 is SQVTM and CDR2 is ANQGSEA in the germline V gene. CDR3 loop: CSASRWASGSTKGNNEQFF. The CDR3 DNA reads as TGCAGCGCGTCAAGGTGGGCTAGCGGATCCACGAAAGGGAACAATGAGCAGTTCTTC.

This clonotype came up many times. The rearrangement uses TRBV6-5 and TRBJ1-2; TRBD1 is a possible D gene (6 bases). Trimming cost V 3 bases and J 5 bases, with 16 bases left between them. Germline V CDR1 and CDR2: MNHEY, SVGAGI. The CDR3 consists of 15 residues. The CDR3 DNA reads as TGTGCCAGCAGTTATGTTCAGGGGACTTCGTATGGCTACACCTTC. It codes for CASSYVQGTSYGYTF.